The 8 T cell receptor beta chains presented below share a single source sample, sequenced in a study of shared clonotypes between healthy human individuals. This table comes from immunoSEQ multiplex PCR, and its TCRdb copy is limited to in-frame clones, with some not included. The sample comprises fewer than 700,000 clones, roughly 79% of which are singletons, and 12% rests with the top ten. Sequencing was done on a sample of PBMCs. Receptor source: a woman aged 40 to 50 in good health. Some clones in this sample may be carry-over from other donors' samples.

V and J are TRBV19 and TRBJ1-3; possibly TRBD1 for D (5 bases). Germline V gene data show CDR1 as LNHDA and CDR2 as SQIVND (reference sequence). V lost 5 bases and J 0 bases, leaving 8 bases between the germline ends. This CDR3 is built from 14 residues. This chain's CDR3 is CASSPTVSGNTIYF. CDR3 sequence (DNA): TGTGCCAGTAGTCCGACAGTCTCTGGAAACACCATATATTTT. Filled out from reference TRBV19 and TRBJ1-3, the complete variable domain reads DGGITQSPKYLFRKEGQNVTLSCEQNLNHDAMYWYRQDPGQGLRLIYYSQIVNDFQKGDIAEGYSVSREKKESFPLTVTSAQKNPTAFYLCASSPTVSGNTIYFGEGSWLTVV.

This CDR3 reads CASTFQAPRGGQAYGYTF. The CDR3 nucleotides read TGTGCCAGCACCTTTCAAGCCCCTAGAGGAGGACAGGCTTATGGCTACACCTTC. V gene TRBV27 combines with J gene TRBJ1-2, with 7 bases aligning to TRBD1. With V trimmed by 7 bases and J by 5 bases, 22 bases remained unmatched. The CDR3 is made up of 18 amino acids. Germline assignment: CDR1 MNHEY and CDR2 SMNVEV (reference sequence).

CDR3 bases: TGTGCCAGCAGCTTCCAGACAGGGGGGACTCCCACAGATACGCAGTATTTT. Protein: CASSFQTGGTPTDTQYF. The chain is built from TRBV5-8 and TRBJ2-3; 9 bases align to TRBD1. J lost 2 bases, V lost 2 bases, and 9 bases had no gene match. The CDR3 has 17 amino acids. Germline loops: CDR1 SGHTS, CDR2 YDEGEE.

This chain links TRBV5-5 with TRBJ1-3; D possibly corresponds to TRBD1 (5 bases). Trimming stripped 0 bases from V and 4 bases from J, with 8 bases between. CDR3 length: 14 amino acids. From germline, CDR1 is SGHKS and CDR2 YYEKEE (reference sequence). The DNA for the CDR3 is TGTGCCAGCAGCTTGGGGACATCCGGAAACACCATATATTTT. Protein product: CASSLGTSGNTIYF.

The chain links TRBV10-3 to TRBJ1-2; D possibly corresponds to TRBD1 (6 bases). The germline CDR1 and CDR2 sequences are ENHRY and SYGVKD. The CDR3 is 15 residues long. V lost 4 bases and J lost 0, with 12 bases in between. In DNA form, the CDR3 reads TGTGCCATCAGTGGCCGACAGGCGGCTAACTATGGCTACACCTTC. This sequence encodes CAISGRQAANYGYTF.

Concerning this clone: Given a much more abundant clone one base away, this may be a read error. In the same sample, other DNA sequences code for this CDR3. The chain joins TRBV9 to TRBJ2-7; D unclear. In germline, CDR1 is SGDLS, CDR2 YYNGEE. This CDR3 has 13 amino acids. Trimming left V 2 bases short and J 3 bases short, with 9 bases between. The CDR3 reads CASSVIDGYEQYF. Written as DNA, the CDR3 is TGTGCCAGCAGCGTGATTGATGGCTACGAGCAGTACTTC.

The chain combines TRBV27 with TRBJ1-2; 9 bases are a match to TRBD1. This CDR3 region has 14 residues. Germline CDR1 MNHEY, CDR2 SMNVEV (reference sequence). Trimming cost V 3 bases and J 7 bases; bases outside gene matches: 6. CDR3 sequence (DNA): TGTGCCAGCAGTTTGCGGACAGGGGATGGTGGCTACACCTTC. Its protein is CASSLRTGDGGYTF.

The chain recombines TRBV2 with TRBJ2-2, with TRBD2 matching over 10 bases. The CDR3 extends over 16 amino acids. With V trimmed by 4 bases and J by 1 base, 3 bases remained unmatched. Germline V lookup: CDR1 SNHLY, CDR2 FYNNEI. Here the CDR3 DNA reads TGTGCCAGCAGTGGAGGGACTAGCGTGAACACCGGGGAGCTGTTTTTT. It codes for CASSGGTSVNTGELFF.